The rows below give T cell receptor beta chains drawn from one sample of a study of CD8+CD57+ T cells in acquired aplastic anemia. TCRdb redid the calling of the reads with MiXCR, one entry per CDR3 protein. The data show roughly 150,000 distinct CDR3 sequences, more than 45% seen once. Sequenced material: sorted CD4+, CD8+, or CD8+CD57+ T cells (not recorded which) from PBMCs. The receptors stem from a human donor with aplastic anemia. The CDR3 runs from the conserved cysteine through the conserved F or W. D genes are given only for firm matches. Clone sizes are given selectively: once, few, many, or a class where the clone is expanded.

J: TRBJ2-1
size: .
V: TRBV18
D: .
DNA: TGTGCCAGCTCACCACGGACGGAAGATGAGCAGTTCTTC
CDR3: CASSPRTEDEQFF

J: TRBJ1-3
size: .
V: TRBV20-1
D: TRBD1
DNA: TGCAGTGCTCTAGGGGGCGGTGGCACCATATATTTT
CDR3: CSALGGGGTIYF

J: TRBJ1-6
size: .
V: TRBV5-4
D: TRBD1
DNA: TGTGCCAGCAGTCCACAGGGGTTTAATTCACCCCCCCACTTT
CDR3: CASSPQGFNSPPHF

J: TRBJ1-1
size: .
V: TRBV20-1
D: .
DNA: TGCAGTGCTAGTACGGGAGAAGCTTTCTTT
CDR3: CSASTGEAFF

J: TRBJ2-5
size: many
V: TRBV5-8
D: .
DNA: TGTGCCAGCAGCATCCCCGATCGGGAGACCCAGTACTTC
CDR3: CASSIPDRETQYF

J: TRBJ2-1
size: many
V: TRBV20-1
D: TRBD2
DNA: TGCAGTGCTTTTAGCGGGAGCTCCTACAATGAGCAGTTCTTC
CDR3: CSAFSGSSYNEQFF

J: TRBJ1-2
size: few
V: TRBV28
D: .
DNA: TGTGCCAGCAGTTTTTCCCTGAATTCACGAGGAGGCTACACCTTC
CDR3: CASSFSLNSRGGYTF

J: TRBJ1-6
size: .
V: TRBV20-1
D: .
DNA: TGCAGTGCTAGTGCTTCGCGGGAAAACTCACCCCTCCACTTT
CDR3: CSASASRENSPLHF

J: TRBJ1-2
size: .
V: TRBV7-2
D: .
DNA: TGTGCAGCAGCCGGGAGGGATCGAGGCTACACCTTC
CDR3: CAAAGRDRGYTF

J: TRBJ1-4
size: .
V: TRBV28
D: TRBD1
DNA: TGTGCCAGCAGTCCGCGGGACAGGAATGAAAAACTGTTTTTT
CDR3: CASSPRDRNEKLFF

J: TRBJ1-5
size: once
V: TRBV10-2
D: TRBD1
DNA: TGCGCCAGCTGCCCGGGACAGATCAATCAGCCCCAGCATTTT
CDR3: CASCPGQINQPQHF

J: TRBJ1-5
size: few
V: TRBV5-6
D: .
DNA: TGTGCCAGCAGCTCGACCCGCTTGGTTTTGGAGCCCCAGCATTTT
CDR3: CASSSTRLVLEPQHF

J: TRBJ2-2
size: .
V: TRBV20-1
D: .
DNA: TGCAGTGCTAGAGAGTTTAGGATGGGGTCAAGTGGGGAGCTGTTTTTT
CDR3: CSAREFRMGSSGELFF

J: TRBJ2-1
size: many
V: TRBV5-1
D: TRBD1
DNA: TGCGCCAGCAATTTTGAAGGGGGCAGAAACAATGAGCAGTTCTTC
CDR3: CASNFEGGRNNEQFF

J: TRBJ1-2
size: few
V: TRBV29-1
D: .
DNA: TGCAGCGTTGCACACTCTGGCTACACCTTC
CDR3: CSVAHSGYTF

J: TRBJ1-5
size: .
V: TRBV15
D: .
DNA: TGTGCCACCAGCAGAGATCGGGGGGATCAGCCCCAGCATTTT
CDR3: CATSRDRGDQPQHF

J: TRBJ2-6
size: .
V: TRBV19
D: .
DNA: TGTGCCAGTAGTATAGCGATCAGCTCTGGGGCCAACGTCCTGACTTTC
CDR3: CASSIAISSGANVLTF

J: TRBJ1-3
size: .
V: TRBV6-5
D: .
DNA: TGTGCCAGCACCAGGGGAGACCCAGGGGTTTCTGGAAACACCATATATTTT
CDR3: CASTRGDPGVSGNTIYF

J: TRBJ2-7
size: .
V: TRBV7-3
D: .
DNA: TGTGCCAGCAGTGTGAGACCTTCGGCCGAGCAGTACTTC
CDR3: CASSVRPSAEQYF

J: TRBJ2-3
size: .
V: TRBV24-1
D: TRBD2
DNA: TGTGCCACCAGTGGTTCTAGCGGGCGGCCAGATACGCAGTATTTT
CDR3: CATSGSSGRPDTQYF

J: TRBJ2-2
size: .
V: TRBV9
D: TRBD2
DNA: TGTGCCAGCAGCGAAGGACTAGTCGACACCGGGGAGCTGTTTTTT
CDR3: CASSEGLVDTGELFF

J: TRBJ2-5
size: many
V: TRBV7-6
D: TRBD2
DNA: TGTGCCAGCAGCTTAAGCCCAGCGGGAGGACTGCATGAGACCCAGTACTTC
CDR3: CASSLSPAGGLHETQYF

J: TRBJ1-1
size: .
V: TRBV29-1
D: .
DNA: TGCAGCGTTGTTGGAACTTGGAGCACTGAAGCTTTCTTT
CDR3: CSVVGTWSTEAFF

J: TRBJ2-7
size: once
V: TRBV2
D: .
DNA: TGTGCCAGCATTTCGGGTCACAGGTTCAGCTACGAGCAGTACTTC
CDR3: CASISGHRFSYEQYF

J: TRBJ2-1
size: .
V: TRBV15
D: .
DNA: TGTGCCACCAGCAGAACTCAGGGGGGCTCCTACAATGAGCAGTTCTTC
CDR3: CATSRTQGGSYNEQFF

J: TRBJ1-1
size: many
V: TRBV9
D: .
DNA: TGTGCCAGCAGCCCTGAAGTACGGATGAACACTGAAGCTTTCTTT
CDR3: CASSPEVRMNTEAFF